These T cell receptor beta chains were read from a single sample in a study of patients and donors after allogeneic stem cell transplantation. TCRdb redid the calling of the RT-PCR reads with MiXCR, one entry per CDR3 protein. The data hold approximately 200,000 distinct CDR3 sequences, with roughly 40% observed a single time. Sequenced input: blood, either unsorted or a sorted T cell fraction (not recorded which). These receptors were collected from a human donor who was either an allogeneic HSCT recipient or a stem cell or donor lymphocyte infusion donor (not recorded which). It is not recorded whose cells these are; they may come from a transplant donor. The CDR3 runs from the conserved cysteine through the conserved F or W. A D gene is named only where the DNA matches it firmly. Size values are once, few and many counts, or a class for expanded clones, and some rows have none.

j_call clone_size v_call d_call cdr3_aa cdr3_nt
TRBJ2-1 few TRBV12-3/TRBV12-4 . CASSSSGDVYNEQFF TGTGCCAGCAGTTCCTCAGGGGATGTATACAATGAGCAGTTCTTC
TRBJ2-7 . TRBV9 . CASSVGGGTPQYF TGTGCCAGCAGCGTAGGAGGAGGAACCCCACAGTACTTC
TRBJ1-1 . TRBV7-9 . CASSLGGFHTEAFF TGTGCCAGCAGCTTAGGGGGGTTCCACACTGAAGCTTTCTTT
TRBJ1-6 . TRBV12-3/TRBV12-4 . CASSLGTHSPLHF TGTGCCAGCAGTCTCGGGACACACTCACCCCTCCACTTT
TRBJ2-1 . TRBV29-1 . CSGERDQFDNEQFF TGCAGCGGGGAGAGAGACCAGTTCGACAATGAGCAGTTCTTC
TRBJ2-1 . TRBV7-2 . CASSPSINEQFF TGTGCCAGCAGCCCCTCCATCAATGAGCAGTTCTTC
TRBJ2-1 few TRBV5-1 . CASKKRSNEQFF TGCGCCAGCAAAAAGCGGAGCAATGAGCAGTTCTTC
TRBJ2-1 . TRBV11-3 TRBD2 CASSSGTRSPQYNEQFF TGTGCCAGCAGCTCTGGGACTAGGAGCCCCCAGTACAATGAGCAGTTCTTC
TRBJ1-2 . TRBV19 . CASSESLNPYGYTF TGTGCCAGTAGTGAATCGCTGAACCCCTATGGCTACACCTTC
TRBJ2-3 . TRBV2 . CASKKGTDTQYF TGTGCCAGCAAAAAAGGCACAGATACGCAGTATTTT